The 25 T cell receptor beta chains presented below share a single source sample, sequenced in a study of early T cells in non-severe SARS-CoV-2 infection. MiXCR, run by TCRdb on the 5' RACE reads, gives a single entry per CDR3 protein. There are about 66,000 distinct CDR3 sequences in the sample; about 13% occur only once, and about 7.7% lies in the top ten. Sequenced sample: whole blood. All receptors derive from an adult who was a healthcare worker with PCR-confirmed SARS-CoV-2 infection or an uninfected control (not recorded which).

In its sample, this clonotype was seen many times. The CDR3 protein is CASSLNRGSSYNEQFF. CDR3 nucleotides: TGTGCCAGCAGTTTAAATCGCGGGAGCTCCTACAATGAGCAGTTCTTC. This rearrangement joins TRBV28 to TRBJ2-1, with 7 bases matching TRBD2. This CDR3 region has 16 residues. Trimming took 2 bases from V and 0 from J; bases not matched to a gene: 4. The V gene's germline CDR1 is MDHEN and CDR2 SYDVKM.

The rearrangement uses TRBV28 and TRBJ2-1; TRBD2 matches at 7 bases. This CDR3 has 15 amino acids. J was trimmed by 0 bases and V by 3 bases; bases with no gene match: 2. Germline V gene lookup returns CDR1 MDHEN and CDR2 SYDVKM. CDR3 loop: CASSFRTSSYNEQFF. The CDR3 region has the DNA TGTGCCAGCAGTTTCAGGACTAGCTCCTACAATGAGCAGTTCTTC.

This clonotype has ten or more counts. The chain couples TRBV19 to TRBJ2-3; maybe TRBD1 (5 bases). Trimming pared 2 bases from V and 8 bases from J, leaving 11 bases between. The CDR3 runs to 13 residues. Per germline, CDR1 LNHDA and CDR2 SQIVND (reference sequence). The CDR3 DNA reads as TGTGCCAGTAGTATAAATATCCAGGGTACGCAGTATTTT. Its protein is CASSINIQGTQYF.

This clonotype was seen ten or more times. The genes are TRBV5-1 and TRBJ2-7; the D gene is possibly TRBD2 (6 bases). The CDR3 contains 14 residues. The V end was cut by 0 bases, the J end by 2 bases, with 9 bases between. Per the germline V gene, CDR1 is SGHRS and CDR2 is YFSETQ. In DNA, the CDR3 is TGCGCCAGCAGCTTGGGCGGCGGGACCTACGAGCAGTACTTC. Protein product: CASSLGGGTYEQYF. Complete variable domain (other parts from reference TRBV5-1 and TRBJ2-7): KAGVTQTPRYLIKTRGQQVTLSCSPISGHRSVSWYQQTPGQGLQFLFEYFSETQRNKGNFPGRFSGRQFSNSRSEMNVSTLELGDSALYLCASSLGGGTYEQYFGPGTRLTVT.

In its sample, this clonotype was seen many times. The V and J genes are TRBV4-3 and TRBJ2-1; 10 nucleotides line up with TRBD2. Germline V gives CDR1 LGHNA, CDR2 YSLEER. The CDR3 runs 17 residues. The junction had 8 bases not matched to a gene; V was cut back by 0 bases and J by 6 bases. CDR3 region: CASSQELSGGGFNEQFF. The CDR3 DNA sequence: TGCGCCAGCAGCCAAGAACTGAGCGGGGGGGGATTCAATGAGCAGTTCTTC.

The sample holds a few counts of this clonotype. The rearrangement joins TRBV6-1 to TRBJ2-7, with D hard to call. V was trimmed by 6 bases and J by 3 bases, leaving 9 bases between them. This CDR3 contains 12 residues. Looked up from germline, CDR1 is MNHNS and CDR2 is SASEGT. The CDR3 DNA follows: TGTGCCAGCAGGGGATGGGGCTACGAGCAGTACTTC. Protein: CASRGWGYEQYF.

This clonotype was recorded many times. J is TRBJ2-7 and V is TRBV29-1, with 8 bases matching TRBD1. J was trimmed by 3 bases and V by 4 bases; bases with no gene match: 5. Germline V gives CDR1 SQVTM, CDR2 ANQGSEA. The length of the CDR3 is 13 residues. Written as DNA, the CDR3 is TGCAGCGTTGTTGGACAGGGTAACTACGAGCAGTACTTC. As protein: CSVVGQGNYEQYF.

This clonotype was recorded at least ten times. This rearrangement joins TRBV29-1 to TRBJ2-1; D tentatively fits TRBD1 or TRBD2 (5 bases each). CDR1 and CDR2 from the germline V gene are SQVTM and ANQGSEA. The V and J ends lost 1 base and 0 bases respectively, with 7 bases between them. The CDR3 length is 14 residues. The CDR3 is CSVEGGSSYNEQFF. CDR3 DNA sequence: TGCAGCGTTGAAGGGGGGAGCTCCTACAATGAGCAGTTCTTC.

This clonotype occurred many times. The chain links TRBV9 to TRBJ2-1, with 9 bases fitting TRBD2. Trimming at V came to 0 bases and at J to 9 bases, leaving 13 bases not matched to a gene. This CDR3 is built from 17 residues. Germline CDR1 SGDLS, CDR2 YYNGEE. In DNA form, the CDR3 reads TGTGCCAGCAGCGTAGCTTTGGCTAGCGGGATGGGGGGTGAGCAGTTCTTC. It is translated as CASSVALASGMGGEQFF.

The CDR3 is CSARSPGPTDTQYF. The CDR3 region has the DNA TGCAGTGCTAGATCGCCCGGACCCACAGATACGCAGTATTTT. V gene TRBV20-1 combines with J gene TRBJ2-3; D is uncertain. CDR3 length equals 14 residues. The V end was cut by 2 bases, the J end by 2 bases, with 11 bases between. Germline V gives CDR1 DFQATT, CDR2 SNEGSKA (reference sequence).

The gene calls are TRBV3-1 and TRBJ2-3; D not certain. The CDR3 loop spans 14 amino acids. Germline-derived CDR1 and CDR2 are LGHDT and YNNKEL (reference sequence). V lost 4 bases, J lost 5 bases, and 13 bases lay in between. In DNA, the CDR3 is TGTGCCAGCAGCCCAACCACCCTAAGAGATACGCAGTATTTT. It translates to CASSPTTLRDTQYF.

The chain has TRBV20-1 and TRBJ1-1, with 7 nucleotides matching TRBD1. There are 14 residues in the CDR3. V dropped 3 bases and J dropped 3; count of bases not matched to a gene: 7. Germline CDR1 is DFQATT and CDR2 is SNEGSKA (reference sequence). The CDR3 spells CSARGGQGDTEAFF. CDR3 nucleotides: TGCAGTGCTAGGGGTGGTCAGGGGGACACTGAAGCTTTCTTT.

Many counts were recorded for this clonotype. The chain combines TRBV4-1 with TRBJ1-5; the match to TRBD1 covers 7 bases. CDR1 and CDR2 from the germline V gene are MGHRA and YSYEKL. Germline trimming cut 3 bases from V and 6 bases from J; bases unmatched to any gene: 8. There are 15 residues in the CDR3. The CDR3 here is CASSQVDRASQPQHF. CDR3 DNA: TGCGCCAGCAGCCAGGTAGACAGGGCCAGTCAGCCCCAGCATTTT.

This clonotype was seen at least ten times. CDR3 protein: CASEIQETQYF. In nucleotides, the CDR3 is TGTGCCAGCGAAATCCAAGAGACCCAGTACTTC. The chain recombines TRBV2 with TRBJ2-5; D not resolved. Trimming shortened V by 8 bases and J by 1 base, and 5 bases separated the two germline ends. The CDR3 has 11 amino acids. Germline V gives CDR1 SNHLY, CDR2 FYNNEI.

The rearrangement links TRBV6-5 to TRBJ1-2; D unclear. The CDR3 is made up of 12 amino acids. V shed 5 bases and J shed 4 bases, with 8 bases lying between them. Germline loops: CDR1 MNHEY, CDR2 SVGAGI. CDR3 loop: CASSQTGYGYTF. The CDR3 DNA reads as TGTGCCAGCAGTCAGACGGGCTATGGCTACACCTTC.

In its sample, this clonotype was seen a few times. CDR3: CASSYEVLAASTDTQYF. CDR3 sequence (DNA): TGTGCCAGCAGTTACGAAGTCCTAGCGGCTAGCACAGATACGCAGTATTTT. The chain is built from TRBV6-2 or TRBV6-3 and TRBJ2-3; 7 nucleotides match TRBD2. J gave up 0 bases and V 2 bases, and 8 bases lay outside the gene matches. The CDR3 is made up of 17 amino acids. CDR1 and CDR2 (germline): MNHEY, SVGEGT.

This rearrangement joins TRBV28 to TRBJ2-6; no reliable D call. Germline lookup yields CDR1 MDHEN and CDR2 SYDVKM. The CDR3 loop spans 17 amino acids. Trimming took off 2 bases at V and 2 bases at J, with 13 bases between the two ends. CDR3 bases: TGTGCCAGCAGTTTAAGCCTGGGAACAACTGGGGCCAACGTCCTGACTTTC. Translating gives CASSLSLGTTGANVLTF.

This clonotype was counted at least ten times. The chain joins TRBV20-1 to TRBJ2-1, with 8 bases fitting TRBD2. Losses at the gene ends were 0 bases for V and 6 bases for J; bases not matched to a gene: 10. Germline V CDR1 and CDR2: DFQATT, SNEGSKA (reference sequence). This CDR3 spans 16 amino acids. CDR3 DNA sequence: TGCAGTGCTAGAGAACCGTCGGGACTAGTACTCAATGAGCAGTTCTTC. Protein sequence: CSAREPSGLVLNEQFF.

V gene TRBV6-2 or TRBV6-3 combines with J gene TRBJ2-1, with TRBD1 identical over 8 bases. The CDR3 has 14 amino acids. CDR1 MNHEY and CDR2 SVGEGT come from the germline V gene. J was trimmed by 8 bases and V by 4 bases; bases with no gene match: 7. For the CDR3, the DNA is TGTGCCAGCAGTTCCCCTGGACAGGGCTATGAGCAGTTCTTC. As protein: CASSSPGQGYEQFF.

This clonotype was seen a few times. V and J are TRBV15 and TRBJ2-7; TRBD2 matches 7 bases. The germline CDR1 and CDR2 sequences are LNHNV and YYDKDF (reference sequence). The CDR3 loop spans 16 amino acids. V shed 0 bases, J shed 3 bases, and the junction held 8 bases outside the gene matches. In DNA, the CDR3 is TGTGCCACCAGCAGAGATATAAGCGGGGCAATCTACGAGCAGTACTTC. Its translation is CATSRDISGAIYEQYF.

V gene TRBV11-1 combines with J gene TRBJ2-4; no firm D call. V was shortened by 4 bases and J by 2 bases, with 12 bases between the two germline ends. The CDR3 contains 15 residues. Per the germline V gene, CDR1 is SGHAT and CDR2 is FQDESV (reference sequence). The CDR3, as DNA: TGTGCCAGCAGCTCTATCGGCGAGCCCAAAAACATTCAGTACTTC. Translation: CASSSIGEPKNIQYF.

The sample holds many counts of this clonotype. The chain employs TRBV6-5 and TRBJ2-1; TRBD2 matches 8 bases. V dropped 2 bases and J dropped 9; count of bases not matched to a gene: 15. CDR1 is MNHEY, CDR2 SVGAGI, per germline. The CDR3 is 17 residues long. The CDR3 sequence is CASSYPPWSGRPGEQFF. The CDR3, as DNA: TGTGCCAGCAGTTACCCGCCTTGGAGCGGGAGACCGGGTGAGCAGTTCTTC.

This clonotype was seen ten or more times. The V call is TRBV7-2, the J call TRBJ1-5, with 9 bases identical to TRBD1. Unmatched junction bases numbered 9, after V lost 4 bases and J lost 5 bases. This CDR3 comprises 16 residues. Germline V gene sequence: CDR1 SGHTA, CDR2 FQGNSA. CDR3 in DNA: TGTGCCAGCAGCTACATGGGACAGGGCAGGGATCAGCCCCAGCATTTT. Its translation is CASSYMGQGRDQPQHF.

This clonotype came up a few times. This rearrangement joins TRBV7-3 to TRBJ2-2; the D is unclear. The CDR3 sequence is 14 residues long. CDR1 is SGHTA and CDR2 is FQGTGA in the germline V gene. V lost 2 bases and J lost 5, with 9 bases in between. CDR3 in DNA: TGTGCCAGCAGCTTATTAGGAAGGACCGGGGAGCTGTTTTTT. It yields the protein CASSLLGRTGELFF.

The sample holds many counts of this clonotype. The chain is built from TRBV4-1 and TRBJ1-3; D call uncertain. This CDR3 spans 14 amino acids. Trimming took off 0 bases at V and 8 bases at J, with 11 bases between the two ends. Germline V gene sequence: CDR1 MGHRA, CDR2 YSYEKL. CDR3 residues: CASSQDQRPDTIYF. The CDR3 DNA follows: TGCGCCAGCAGCCAAGATCAAAGGCCTGACACCATATATTTT.